A selection of T cell receptor beta chains follows, all from one sample in a study of cytomegalovirus exposure and HLA in healthy donors. Profiled with immunoSEQ multiplex PCR; TCRdb holds only in-frame clones, not every one. The sample is made up of some 42,000 clones, and the top ten hold approximately 1.5% of it. The sequenced sample was PBMCs. The source is a man aged 30-40 years in good health and CMV-seronegative. Each CDR3 is given without its conserved first and last residue.

v_call: TRBV6-5
cdr3_aa: ASSSRFHTNTEAF

v_call: TRBV20-1
cdr3_aa: SANIGQGGD

v_call: TRBV5-6
cdr3_aa: ASSAGGYSYEQY

v_call: TRBV30
cdr3_aa: AWNGRDQETQY

v_call: TRBV6-5
cdr3_aa: ASSYSGSSNQPQH

v_call: TRBV18
cdr3_aa: ASSPKVPMGRSYNEQF

v_call: TRBV30
cdr3_aa: AWTVSHSPLH

v_call: TRBV27
cdr3_aa: ASGLAGYNEQF

v_call: TRBV7-6
cdr3_aa: ASGPLAGVGEQY

v_call: TRBV6-5
cdr3_aa: ASSYGLAGGLNEQF

v_call: TRBV7-9
cdr3_aa: ASSGRASGIYEQY

v_call: TRBV7-9
cdr3_aa: ASSNAAGATDTQY

v_call: TRBV5-6
cdr3_aa: ASRTLRDGYT

v_call: TRBV27
cdr3_aa: ASSRASSTIYEQY

v_call: TRBV4-3
cdr3_aa: ASSQGSGTAYEQY

v_call: TRBV4-3
cdr3_aa: ASSQDPPTGGFTGELF

v_call: TRBV30
cdr3_aa: AWTRTGDGYT

v_call: TRBV19
cdr3_aa: ASSSFVGQGGNQPQH

v_call: TRBV9
cdr3_aa: ASSTTSGTYNEQF

v_call: TRBV20-1
cdr3_aa: SARQGYGYT

v_call: TRBV5-4
cdr3_aa: ASSRTGGYTGELF

v_call: TRBV7-6
cdr3_aa: ASSLADNEQF

v_call: TRBV5-4
cdr3_aa: ASSLVRGSEAF

v_call: TRBV9
cdr3_aa: ASSTQRLVTDTQY

v_call: TRBV5-8
cdr3_aa: ASSFGGAQH

v_call: TRBV18
cdr3_aa: ASSPQGSPNEKLF